These T cell receptor beta chains were read from a single sample in a study of quantifying T cell responses using KT2 cells. TCRdb itself ran the UMI-ligation and nested PCR reads through MiXCR, one entry per CDR3 protein. The top ten clones hold about 9.5% of a sample with 50,000 to 70,000 distinct CDR3 sequences, about 12% of them seen once. The sample was PBMCs spiked with cells of the T cell clone KT2. The receptors come from a human donor. Each CDR3 is given with its conserved first and last residue. A D gene is named only where the DNA matches it firmly. Not all rows give a size; the values are once, few, many and, for expanded clones, a class.

d_call	clone_size	v_call	j_call	cdr3_aa	cdr3_nt
TRBD1	.	TRBV2	TRBJ1-4	CASMNRDRGEKLFF	TGTGCCAGCATGAACCGGGACAGAGGGGAAAAACTGTTTTTT
.	few	TRBV6-1	TRBJ2-6	CASSEKPGTGANVLTF	TGTGCCAGCAGTGAAAAGCCCGGTACTGGGGCCAACGTCCTGACTTTC
TRBD1	.	TRBV11-1	TRBJ1-2	CASSLTGGSRRYGYTF	TGTGCCAGCAGCTTAACAGGGGGCTCTCGGAGGTATGGCTACACCTTC
TRBD2	.	TRBV7-3	TRBJ2-1	CASSLGGGYNEQFF	TGTGCCAGCAGCTTGGGCGGGGGGTACAATGAGCAGTTCTTC
TRBD1	few	TRBV28	TRBJ1-1	CASRGLPGTGFTEAFF	TGTGCCAGCAGGGGATTGCCAGGGACAGGGTTCACTGAAGCTTTCTTT
TRBD1	few	TRBV7-2	TRBJ2-6	CASSLEATGGPNVLTF	TGTGCCAGCAGCTTAGAGGCGACAGGGGGACCCAACGTCCTGACTTTC
.	.	TRBV19	TRBJ2-7	CASSIAGAAEQYF	TGTGCCAGTAGTATCGCCGGGGCAGCCGAGCAGTACTTC
.	few	TRBV29-1	TRBJ1-1	CSGWTDSLNTEAFF	TGCAGCGGATGGACGGACAGTCTGAACACTGAAGCTTTCTTT
TRBD2	many	TRBV27	TRBJ2-7	CASSSSGGTAYEQYF	TGTGCCAGCAGTTCTAGCGGGGGAACGGCCTACGAGCAGTACTTC
.	few	TRBV20-1	TRBJ2-2	CSAARGPAHGELFF	TGCAGTGCAGCCCGGGGCCCCGCCCACGGGGAGCTGTTTTTT
TRBD1	many	TRBV20-1	TRBJ1-2	CSARDVDRVSGDYGYTF	TGCAGTGCTAGAGATGTGGACAGGGTCTCGGGGGACTATGGCTACACCTTC
.	.	TRBV7-2	TRBJ2-5	CASSSQQGGQETQYF	TGTGCCAGCAGCTCTCAACAGGGAGGTCAAGAGACCCAGTACTTC
TRBD1	.	TRBV29-1	TRBJ2-7	CSVSDRIHEQYF	TGCAGCGTTTCGGACAGGATTCATGAGCAGTACTTC
.	many	TRBV15	TRBJ1-1	CATSRAAENTEAFF	TGTGCCACCAGCAGAGCGGCAGAGAACACTGAAGCTTTCTTT
.	many	TRBV18	TRBJ2-7	CASSPGTGRSSYEQYF	TGTGCCAGCTCACCAGGAACAGGGCGGAGCTCCTACGAGCAGTACTTC
TRBD2	many	TRBV20-1	TRBJ2-7	CSATGTSGTAYEQYF	TGCAGTGCAACCGGGACTAGCGGGACCGCCTACGAGCAGTACTTC
.	.	TRBV12-3/TRBV12-4	TRBJ1-6	CASSRGTLNNSPLHF	TGTGCCAGCAGCCGCGGGACATTGAATAATTCACCCCTCCACTTT
.	.	TRBV28	TRBJ1-1	CASTPSAGRTEAFF	TGTGCCAGCACCCCATCGGCAGGGCGGACTGAAGCTTTCTTT
.	.	TRBV4-1	TRBJ2-1	CASRTTASSASTYNEQFF	TGCGCCAGCCGGACAACGGCCTCTAGCGCTTCAACCTACAATGAGCAGTTCTTC
.	.	TRBV6-6	TRBJ1-5	CASSPGRAADQHF	TGTGCCAGCAGTCCCGGGAGGGCTGCGGACCAGCATTTT
.	many	TRBV6-5	TRBJ2-7	CASQTPPAYEQYF	TGTGCCAGCCAGACTCCTCCGGCCTACGAGCAGTACTTC
.	.	TRBV3-1	TRBJ1-4	CASSRKQANEKLFF	TGTGCCAGCAGCCGAAAGCAGGCTAATGAAAAACTGTTTTTT
.	few	TRBV14	TRBJ2-2	CASSRYSSPEHGELFF	TGTGCCAGCAGCCGATATAGCAGCCCGGAACACGGGGAGCTGTTTTTT
.	.	TRBV28	TRBJ1-3	CASSTPGTLNTIYF	TGTGCCAGCAGTACACCCGGGACGCTTAACACCATATATTTT
.	.	TRBV3-1	TRBJ1-6	CASSQEAAFSYNSPLHF	TGTGCCAGCAGCCAAGAGGCCGCGTTCTCCTATAATTCACCCCTCCACTTT
TRBD1	many	TRBV12-3/TRBV12-4	TRBJ2-7	CASSPRTGGLLPLEQYF	TGTGCCAGCAGTCCACGGACAGGGGGGCTACTCCCGCTCGAGCAGTACTTC
.	.	TRBV4-1	TRBJ2-7	CASSQDLAYEQYF	TGCGCCAGCAGCCAAGATCTTGCCTACGAGCAGTACTTC
TRBD1	few	TRBV5-5	TRBJ2-3	CASSWGTGGGTDTQYF	TGTGCCAGCAGCTGGGGGACAGGGGGCGGCACAGATACGCAGTATTTT
TRBD2	.	TRBV6-1	TRBJ2-7	CASRDYALAGTAYEQYF	TGTGCCAGCAGGGACTATGCTCTAGCGGGAACGGCCTACGAGCAGTACTTC
.	few	TRBV5-1	TRBJ2-7	CASSLTIHEQYF	TGCGCCAGCAGCTTGACTATTCACGAGCAGTACTTC
.	few	TRBV6-5	TRBJ1-1	CASTPRRTEAFF	TGTGCCAGCACCCCCCGGCGCACTGAAGCTTTCTTT
TRBD2	few	TRBV7-2	TRBJ2-3	CASSLFKFGGRAVGTDTQYF	TGTGCCAGCAGCTTATTCAAATTCGGCGGGAGGGCCGTGGGCACAGATACGCAGTATTTT
TRBD2	.	TRBV6-2/TRBV6-3	TRBJ2-7	CASSYNRTSGSYEQYF	TGTGCCAGCAGTTACAATAGGACTAGCGGGAGCTACGAGCAGTACTTC
TRBD2	.	TRBV2	TRBJ2-7	CASSPLAGTYEQYF	TGTGCCAGCAGTCCCCTAGCGGGGACCTACGAGCAGTACTTC
.	.	TRBV5-1	TRBJ1-5	CASRNCRTLSNQPQHF	TGCGCCAGCAGGAATTGTAGGACACTTAGCAATCAGCCCCAGCATTTT
.	few	TRBV28	TRBJ1-1	CASTVAGWNTEAFF	TGTGCCAGCACCGTAGCCGGATGGAACACTGAAGCTTTCTTT
.	.	TRBV7-8	TRBJ1-2	CASSLGGGNPNYGYTF	TGTGCCAGCAGCCTAGGGGGAGGGAACCCTAACTATGGCTACACCTTC
.	.	TRBV12-3/TRBV12-4	TRBJ2-3	CASSSYGDTQYF	TGTGCCAGCAGTTCTTATGGAGATACGCAGTATTTT
.	.	TRBV20-1	TRBJ1-1	CSAIRGLAFF	TGCAGTGCTATCCGGGGTCTAGCTTTCTTT
.	.	TRBV12-3/TRBV12-4	TRBJ2-6	CASSKPHSSGANVLTF	TGTGCCAGCAGTAAACCGCACAGCTCTGGGGCCAACGTCCTGACTTTC
.	.	TRBV7-6	TRBJ2-1	CASSPIEGGGSRGEQFF	TGTGCCAGCAGCCCAATTGAGGGTGGCGGGTCCAGGGGCGAGCAGTTCTTC
.	many	TRBV3-1	TRBJ2-2	CASSRGRETGELFF	TGTGCCAGCAGCCGGGGAAGGGAAACCGGGGAGCTGTTTTTT
TRBD2	.	TRBV7-2	TRBJ2-3	CASLLAGAVDTQYF	TGTGCCAGCCTACTAGCGGGAGCCGTAGATACGCAGTATTTT
.	many	TRBV20-1	TRBJ2-7	CSATVLLGLPPYEQYF	TGCAGTGCTACCGTTTTATTGGGTCTACCCCCCTACGAGCAGTACTTC
.	many	TRBV7-2	TRBJ1-5	CASSGNSNQPQHF	TGTGCCAGCAGCGGGAACAGCAATCAGCCCCAGCATTTT
.	.	TRBV3-1	TRBJ2-7	CASSPFSSGTSEQYF	TGTGCCAGCAGCCCGTTCAGCTCCGGGACAAGCGAGCAGTACTTC
TRBD1	few	TRBV6-2/TRBV6-3	TRBJ2-7	CASSYGQGYPLDEQYF	TGTGCCAGCAGTTACGGACAGGGGTACCCTTTGGACGAGCAGTACTTC
TRBD2	few	TRBV14	TRBJ2-3	CASSQGDGRLDTQYF	TGTGCCAGCAGCCAAGGAGACGGGAGGTTGGATACGCAGTATTTT
.	.	TRBV20-1	TRBJ1-4	CSARPVNNEKLFF	TGCAGTGCTAGACCCGTGAACAATGAAAAACTGTTTTTT
.	.	TRBV3-1	TRBJ1-1	CASSQMPDTEAFF	TGTGCCAGCAGCCAAATGCCAGACACTGAAGCTTTCTTT
TRBD1	.	TRBV9	TRBJ2-5	CASSAEDRDQENQYF	TGTGCCAGCAGCGCCGAGGACAGGGACCAAGAGAACCAGTACTTC
TRBD1	.	TRBV5-6	TRBJ1-1	CASSFMGQGYTEAFF	TGTGCCAGCAGCTTTATGGGACAGGGGTACACTGAAGCTTTCTTT
TRBD1	.	TRBV5-1	TRBJ2-7	CASSSGQGYEQYF	TGCGCCAGCAGCTCGGGACAGGGATACGAGCAGTACTTC
.	few	TRBV6-2/TRBV6-3	TRBJ1-1	CASTRLRLAEAFF	TGTGCCAGCACACGCCTCAGGCTCGCTGAAGCTTTCTTT
.	.	TRBV29-1	TRBJ2-1	CSVSPEGGQFF	TGCAGCGTCTCCCCTGAGGGTGGGCAGTTCTTC
.	.	TRBV12-3/TRBV12-4	TRBJ2-3	CASSLFGGQQYF	TGTGCCAGCAGTTTATTCGGGGGCCAACAGTATTTT
.	many	TRBV6-5	TRBJ2-1	CASSYWRFGNEQFF	TGTGCCAGCAGTTATTGGAGATTCGGAAATGAGCAGTTCTTC
TRBD2	.	TRBV28	TRBJ2-3	CASSSGRALTDTQYF	TGTGCCAGCAGTTCAGGGAGGGCCTTGACAGATACGCAGTATTTT
.	few	TRBV10-1	TRBJ2-5	CASSSAGSVETQYF	TGCGCCAGCAGTTCGGCAGGGTCGGTTGAGACCCAGTACTTC
.	.	TRBV7-9	TRBJ2-1	CASHPTGSEFF	TGTGCCAGCCACCCTACAGGATCTGAGTTCTTC